One sample yielded the 4 T cell receptor delta chains listed below, sequenced in a study of gamma-delta chains in newborns, infants, children. TCRdb processed the reads again with the CATT caller. Of 6,900 or so delta-chain clones in the sample, around 2.2% were seen once. Sample: blood. These receptors originate from a child who was a newborn, infant or young child, either healthy, febrile or measles-vaccinated (not recorded which).

In this sample, this clone turned up a few times. The amino acid sequence in TCRdb belongs to a much larger clone and departs from this DNA's translation at residue 4, likely a sequencing read error; the sequence shown is translated from the DNA. The chain links TRDV3 to TRDJ2, with 10 bases fitting TRDD3. The CDR3 spans 18 residues. From germline, CDR1 is TVYSNPD and CDR2 GDNSRS (reference sequence). After removal of 4 bases from V and 0 bases from J, the junction contained 14 bases not matched to a gene. Here the CDR3 reads CASSYWGIHPALTAQLFF. The CDR3 coding sequence is TGTGCCTCCTCGTACTGGGGGATCCACCCAGCTTTGACAGCACAACTCTTCTTT.

Only a few counts were recorded for this clone. The protein in TCRdb stems from a much larger clone and differs at residue 10 from this DNA's translation, likely a read error; here the protein is translated from the DNA. The chain employs TRDV2 and TRDJ3, with 11 bases matching TRDD3. The CDR3 is made up of 18 amino acids. Germline trimming cut 5 bases from V and 2 bases from J; bases unmatched to any gene: 7. CDR1 and CDR2 from the germline V gene are GEAIGNYY and EKD. The CDR3 protein is CACGLGDTPTWDTRQMFF. The CDR3 DNA follows: TGTGCCTGTGGTTTGGGGGATACGCCCACCTGGGACACCCGACAGATGTTTTTC.

As regards this clone: The same CDR3 also results from other DNA sequences found in this sample. The chain employs TRDV2 and TRDJ2; 8 bases fit TRDD3. Germline V gene data show CDR1 as GEAIGNYY and CDR2 as EKD. This CDR3 is built from 15 residues. V shed 0 bases and J 7 bases; nucleotides not matched to a gene: 6. CDR3 sequence: CACDTVGGYEAQLFF. The DNA for the CDR3 is TGTGCCTGTGACACCGTCGGGGGATATGAAGCACAACTCTTCTTT.

This clone was seen many times. The likely explanation is a read error, given a far larger clone one base away. V is TRDV2 and J is TRDJ3; a weak D match, TRDD3 (5 bases). Germline loops: CDR1 GEAIGNYY, CDR2 EKD. CDR3 length: 13 residues. The CDR3 nucleotides read TGTGCCTGTGACACCTGGGGCACCCGACAGATGTTTTTC. Protein product: CACDTWGTRQMFF.